The present T cell receptor (beta chain) was sequenced within a study of T-cell reconstitution after alpha-beta-depleted transplantation in children. Germline V lookup: CDR1 MDHEN, CDR2 SYDVKM. The CDR3 extends over 12 amino acids. Comments on this clonotype: The antigen is not known.

A library of TCRbeta sequences, prepared with unique molecular identifiers, was generated. TCRdb used MiXCR to reprocess the PCR reads, holding one entry per CDR3 protein. Altogether around 52,000 distinct CDR3 sequences are present, approximately 6% being singletons, with the ten largest covering 30%. Notes on the study in general: Where some patients showed high TCRbeta diversity at day 60, it came from recipient T cells and thymic progenitors that had survived. Fresh T-cell production supplied most of the T-cell counts and diversity seen one year after transplant. About two months after transplant, alpha-beta T cells reportedly came from several hundred expanded graft clones.

The chain couples TRBV28 to TRBJ2-3, with D possibly being TRBD2 (6 bases). The TCR originated in a female patient between 2 and 15 years old who had a stem cell transplant for aplastic anemia, so the T cells may come from the graft donor. The specimen comprised PBMCs, mostly from graft donor cells, sampled 60 days after TCRalphabeta/CD19-depleted stem cell transplant. The CDR3 DNA reads TGTGCTTCGGGGGTAACCACAGATACGCAGTATTTT. It encodes CASGVTTDTQYF.